The next 30 T cell receptor beta chains were all read from a single sample in a study of blood T cell repertoires in COVID-19. Assay: immunoSEQ multiplex PCR; the TCRdb copy retains only in-frame clones and omits some. In the table there are some 140,000 clones, roughly 80% of which are singletons. Sequencing was performed on peripheral blood. The receptors were gathered from a man older than 75 with acute or convalescent COVID-19.

This sequence joins TRBV7-3 and TRBJ2-1, with D perhaps TRBD1 (5 bases). Germline values: CDR1 SGHTA, CDR2 FQGTGA. The CDR3 spans 15 residues. The V and J ends lost 4 bases and 4 bases respectively, with 14 bases between them. CDR3 bases: TGTGCCAGCAGCTCCCGACAAGGGGATTACAATGAGCAGTTCTTC. As protein: CASSSRQGDYNEQFF.

The CDR3 coding sequence is TGTGCCAGCTCCCCCACAGGACAGGGCTCCTCTGCTGTCGAGCAGTACGTC. It translates to CASSPTGQGSSAVEQYV. The chain recombines TRBV18 with TRBJ2-7; 8 bases map to TRBD1. The CDR3 spans 17 residues. The V segment lost 6 bases and the J segment 6 bases; nucleotides outside the gene matches: 19. Germline V gene lookup returns CDR1 KGHSH and CDR2 LQKENI.

This clone was recorded only once. The V and J genes are TRBV5-4 and TRBJ2-1, with D possibly being TRBD2 (7 bases). V was clipped by 3 bases and J by 7 bases, with 20 bases between them. This CDR3 spans 16 amino acids. Germline V gives CDR1 SGHNT, CDR2 YYREEE (reference sequence). DNA of the CDR3: TGTGCCAGCAGCTCTGGGCGGGGGCCGGTAAGGAATGAGCAGTTCTTC. Translating gives CASSSGRGPVRNEQFF.

The chain recombines TRBV5-6 with TRBJ2-3, with TRBD2 matching 7 bases. The V and J ends lost 0 bases and 3 bases, in that order; junction bases with no gene match: 4. The germline V gene encodes CDR1 SGHDT and CDR2 YYEEEE. CDR3 length equals 15 residues. In DNA form, the CDR3 reads TGTGCCAGCAGCTTGGAGAGCGGGGTAACAGATACGCAGTATTTT. This translates into CASSLESGVTDTQYF.

The chain recombines TRBV11-1 with TRBJ2-1, with TRBD1 matching over 7 bases. V lost 6 bases and J lost 9; bases outside the gene matches: 8. This CDR3 is built from 13 residues. Looked up from germline, CDR1 is SGHAT and CDR2 is FQDESV (reference sequence). CDR3 coding DNA: TGTGCCAGCAGAGACAGGGAGTTTGGTGAGCAGTTCTTC. Its translation: CASRDREFGEQFF. The full variable domain, rest sourced from reference TRBV11-1 and TRBJ2-1, is EAEVAQSPRYKITEKSQAVAFWCDPISGHATLYWYRQILGQGPELLVQFQDESVVDDSQLPKDRFSAERLKGVDSTLKIQPAELGDSAMYLCASRDREFGEQFFGPGTRLTVL.

In this sample, this clone turned up a few times. This chain joins TRBV4-2 and TRBJ1-2; 7 bases fit TRBD1. This CDR3 spans 15 amino acids. Trimming cost V 4 bases and J 5 bases; bases outside gene matches: 10. CDR1 is LGHNA and CDR2 is YNFKEQ in the germline V gene. CDR3 DNA: TGTGCCAGCAGCCGCGAGGTCAGGGGGGATTATGGCTACACCTTC. This encodes CASSREVRGDYGYTF.

The gene calls are TRBV6-5 and TRBJ2-1; maybe TRBD1 (6 bases). Germline V gene sequence: CDR1 MNHEY, CDR2 SVGAGI. Between the trimmed V and J ends, which lost 2 bases and 3 bases, there was a span of 11 bases. The CDR3 sequence is 15 residues long. The CDR3: CASSYTGSSYNEQFF. The CDR3 bases are TGTGCCAGCAGTTACACAGGGAGTAGCTACAATGAGCAGTTCTTC.

The chain recombines TRBV6-5 with TRBJ1-1, with 8 bases identical to TRBD1. The CDR3 has 14 amino acids. Germline V CDR1 and CDR2: MNHEY, SVGAGI. V trimming: 7 bases; J trimming: 1 base; junction bases outside the gene matches: 5. The CDR3 here is CASKKDRENTEAFF. CDR3 coding DNA: TGTGCCAGCAAAAAGGACAGGGAGAACACTGAAGCTTTCTTT.

This chain links TRBV5-1 with TRBJ1-1, with D perhaps matching TRBD1 (5 bases). CDR1 SGHRS and CDR2 YFSETQ come from the germline V gene. The CDR3 contains 15 residues. V lost 3 bases and J lost 1, with 13 bases in between. The CDR3 protein is CASSSRSGGNTEAFF. The CDR3 nucleotides are TGCGCCAGCAGCTCCCGATCCGGGGGGAACACTGAAGCTTTCTTT.

The chain links TRBV19 to TRBJ2-1; tentative D call: TRBD2 (6 bases). Trimming stripped 5 bases from V and 3 bases from J, with 17 bases between. CDR1 and CDR2 (germline): LNHDA, SQIVND (reference sequence). This CDR3 comprises 16 residues. CDR3 in DNA: TGTGCCAGTAGTTCCCCGGGCCCCGGGGGCTACAATGAGCAGTTCTTC. Its protein product is CASSSPGPGGYNEQFF.

The count of this clone is one. The chain employs TRBV5-6 and TRBJ2-7; possibly TRBD1 for D (5 bases). V lost 1 base to trimming and J lost 5 bases, with 7 bases between them. The CDR3 spans 12 residues. CDR1 and CDR2 from the germline V gene are SGHDT and YYEEEE. CDR3 nucleotide sequence: TGTGCCAGCAGCTTGCAAGGGGACGAGCAGTACGTC. Amino acids: CASSLQGDEQYV.

This chain uses TRBV6-5 with TRBJ1-1, with a possible D match to TRBD1 (6 bases). Germline V gives CDR1 MNHEY, CDR2 SVGAGI. The CDR3 spans 14 residues. V lost 0 bases, J lost 6 bases, and 11 bases lay in between. This chain's CDR3 is CASSYSGGSAEAFF. CDR3 bases: TGTGCCAGCAGTTACTCAGGGGGATCGGCTGAAGCTTTCTTT.

The CDR3 DNA reads as TGTGCCAGCTCCCTAGACAGGACAATAGATCAGCCCCAGCATTTT. Amino acid sequence: CASSLDRTIDQPQHF. V gene TRBV18 combines with J gene TRBJ1-5, with a possible D match to TRBD1 (6 bases). Trimming shortened V by 6 bases and J by 5 bases, and 17 bases separated the two germline ends. The CDR3 consists of 15 residues. Germline values: CDR1 KGHSH, CDR2 LQKENI.

The V gene is TRBV29-1, the J gene TRBJ2-1; D gene unclear. CDR1 SQVTM and CDR2 ANQGSEA come from the germline V gene. The V end was cut by 3 bases, the J end by 10 bases, with 13 bases between. The CDR3 is made up of 12 amino acids. The CDR3 DNA sequence: TGCAGCGTTGATGCGGCAGCCCAAGAGCAGTTCTTC. Encoded protein: CSVDAAAQEQFF.

This sequence joins TRBV5-4 and TRBJ2-1, with 8 bases lining up with TRBD2. V dropped 4 bases and J dropped 3; count of bases not matched to a gene: 6. The CDR3 spans 15 residues. Germline lookup yields CDR1 SGHNT and CDR2 YYREEE (reference sequence). The CDR3 DNA reads as TGTGCCAGCAGCCCTAGCGGGCGGAACTACAATGAGCAGTTCTTC. Its translation: CASSPSGRNYNEQFF.

The chain has TRBV29-1 and TRBJ2-3; 8 bases line up with TRBD2. This CDR3 has 14 residues. In germline, CDR1 is SQVTM, CDR2 ANQGSEA. The V and J ends lost 4 bases and 5 bases, in that order; junction bases with no gene match: 8. CDR3 sequence reads: CSVAPGLGLDTQYF. CDR3 DNA: TGCAGCGTTGCCCCGGGACTAGGCCTAGATACGCAGTATTTT.

The chain recombines TRBV3-1 (or the pseudogene TRBV3-2) with TRBJ2-1, with D possibly TRBD2 on 5 matching bases. V lost 4 bases and J 0 bases, leaving 19 bases between the germline ends. The V gene's germline CDR1 is LGHDT and CDR2 YNNKEL (reference sequence). This CDR3 has 18 amino acids. The chain's CDR3 is CASSPGRDFSDSYNEQFF. CDR3 DNA: TGTGCCAGCAGCCCCGGACGGGATTTCAGCGACTCCTACAATGAGCAGTTCTTC.

The chain joins TRBV3-1 (or the pseudogene TRBV3-2) to TRBJ2-2; 7 bases align to TRBD1. The CDR3 is 16 residues long. V gave up 2 bases and J gave up 7 bases; unmatched junction bases: 10. In germline, CDR1 is LGHDT, CDR2 YNNKEL (reference sequence). The CDR3 bases are TGTGCCAGCAGCCAACGACGGCAGGGGGAAGGCGGGGAGCTGTTTTTT. Translating it yields CASSQRRQGEGGELFF.

The chain uses TRBV3-1 (or the pseudogene TRBV3-2) and TRBJ1-2; no firm D call. V was clipped by 5 bases and J by 6 bases, with 13 bases between them. Germline V gene sequence: CDR1 LGHDT, CDR2 YNNKEL (reference sequence). The CDR3 is 13 residues long. Here the CDR3 DNA reads TGTGCCAGCAGCACCCTTAGTCAGGATGGCTACACCTTC. Encoded protein: CASSTLSQDGYTF.

The rearrangement uses TRBV5-1 and TRBJ2-1; 14 positions agree with TRBD2. The V gene's germline CDR1 is SGHRS and CDR2 YFSETQ. The junction had 12 bases not matched to a gene; V was cut back by 7 bases and J by 0 bases. This CDR3 spans 19 amino acids. CDR3 protein: CASESSGLAGARSYNEQFF. As DNA, the CDR3 is TGCGCCAGCGAATCTTCGGGACTAGCGGGGGCGCGCTCCTACAATGAGCAGTTCTTC.

J is TRBJ2-3 and V is TRBV11-2, with D maybe TRBD1 (6 bases). The ends were cut back, 2 bases at V and 3 bases at J, with 15 bases in the middle. CDR1 and CDR2 (germline): SGHAT, FQNNGV. The CDR3 totals 16 residues. CDR3 in DNA: TGTGCCAGCAGCTTACACGCCCGGACAGAGACAGATACGCAGTATTTT. The encoded protein is CASSLHARTETDTQYF. The full variable domain, its missing parts supplied by reference TRBV11-2 and TRBJ2-3, is EAGVAQSPRYKIIEKRQSVAFWCNPISGHATLYWYQQILGQGPKLLIQFQNNGVVDDSQLPKDRFSAERLKGVDSTLKIQPAKLEDSAVYLCASSLHARTETDTQYFGPGTRLTVL.

V is TRBV6-4 and J is TRBJ2-6; no clear D gene. Germline V gene sequence: CDR1 MRHNA, CDR2 SNTAGT. CDR3 length: 16 residues. V lost 4 bases and J lost 0, with 10 bases in between. This CDR3 is CASSAGSFSGANVLTF. DNA of the CDR3: TGTGCCAGCAGTGCAGGTTCATTCTCTGGGGCCAACGTCCTGACTTTC.

CDR3 in DNA: TGTGCCAGCAGTTACTCGGGGGGTAACTACGAGCAGTACGTC. It is translated as CASSYSGGNYEQYV. The chain recombines TRBV6-2 or TRBV6-3 with TRBJ2-7, with D possibly being TRBD2 (6 bases). Germline lookup yields CDR1 MNHEY and CDR2 SVGEGT. The length of the CDR3 is 14 residues. The germline V and J ends were trimmed by 0 bases and 3 bases, with 9 bases remaining between them.

The genes are TRBV6-2 or TRBV6-3 and TRBJ2-7; 7 nucleotides match TRBD1. Per germline, CDR1 MNHEY and CDR2 SVGEGT. This CDR3 spans 13 amino acids. V shed 0 bases, J shed 4 bases, and the junction held 0 bases outside the gene matches. DNA for the CDR3: TGTGCCAGCAGTTACTCGACAGGGTACGAGCAGTACTTC. Amino acid sequence: CASSYSTGYEQYF.

The chain uses TRBV24-1 and TRBJ2-3; D gene ambiguous. The germline CDR1 and CDR2 sequences are KGHDR and SFDVKD. The CDR3 consists of 11 residues. The germline V and J ends were trimmed by 3 bases and 7 bases, with 4 bases remaining between them. The chain's CDR3 is CATSDANTQYF. In nucleotides, the CDR3 is TGTGCCACCAGTGATGCTAATACGCAGTATTTT.

CDR3 sequence: CASSGDLFTSGGWNEQFF. DNA of the CDR3: TGTGCCAGCAGCGGAGATCTCTTCACTAGCGGGGGTTGGAATGAGCAGTTCTTC. The V gene is TRBV9, the J gene TRBJ2-1; 11 nucleotides line up with TRBD2. The CDR3 extends over 18 amino acids. The germline V gene has CDR1 SGDLS and CDR2 YYNGEE. V lost 3 bases and J lost 7; bases outside the gene matches: 15.

This chain links TRBV2 with TRBJ2-7, with TRBD1 matching 8 bases. J gave up 5 bases and V 1 base, and 7 bases lay outside the gene matches. The V gene's germline CDR1 is SNHLY and CDR2 FYNNEI. The CDR3 length is 15 residues. The CDR3 nucleotides read TGTGCCAGCAGTGAAGGGACAGGGTCGTACCACGAGCAGTACGTC. The encoded protein is CASSEGTGSYHEQYV.

This clone has a single count. CDR3 coding DNA: TGTGCCAGCAGTCCCCTAAGAGCGAGGGCTTCTAACTATGGCTACACCTTC. This codes for CASSPLRARASNYGYTF. The chain carries TRBV2 and TRBJ1-2, with no clear D. Germline lookup yields CDR1 SNHLY and CDR2 FYNNEI. Trimming shortened V by 5 bases and J by 0 bases, and 19 bases separated the two germline ends. The CDR3 extends over 17 amino acids.

Here the CDR3 DNA reads TGTGCCAGCAGTCTGAGGAGGGATTCACCCCTCCACTTT. Protein sequence: CASSLRRDSPLHF. The J gene is TRBJ1-6, the V gene TRBV12-3 or TRBV12-4; D uncertain. Trimming shortened V by 5 bases and J by 8 bases, and 10 bases separated the two germline ends. This CDR3 has 13 amino acids.

The sample holds one count of this clone. In nucleotides, the CDR3 is TGTGCCAGCTCGCCTAGGACAAGCACCAGCAATCAGCCCCAGCATTTT. Translation: CASSPRTSTSNQPQHF. V and J are TRBV18 and TRBJ1-5; D is possibly TRBD1 (5 bases). The germline CDR1 and CDR2 sequences are KGHSH and LQKENI. This CDR3 contains 16 residues. Trimming cost V 6 bases and J 1 base, with 16 bases left between them.